This passage covers 16 T cell receptor beta chains from one sample sequenced in a study of post-analysis software for immune sequencing data. General study results and limits: Included in a set of about 5 TRBV segments more frequent in patients than controls were TRBV5-6, TRBV5-1 and TRBV20-1.

Each TCR beta cDNA library carried unique molecular identifiers. MiXCR, run by TCRdb on the PCR reads, gives a single entry per CDR3 protein. Of more than 450,000 distinct CDR3 sequences listed, about 40% were seen once; the top ten hold more than 1.5%. For these receptors, no antigen is known. Sequencing used blood. Every receptor here comes from a girl aged 10 to 17 with multiple sclerosis.

CDR3 DNA: TGTGCCAGCAGCCCGCGCCGCGGGAGAGGGGGCTACGAGCAGTACTTC. Protein sequence: CASSPRRGRGGYEQYF. V gene TRBV11-2 combines with J gene TRBJ2-7, with D perhaps TRBD2 (7 bases). The CDR3 spans 16 residues. V gave up 5 bases and J gave up 3 bases, with 20 bases separating them. The germline CDR1 and CDR2 sequences are SGHAT and FQNNGV.

The CDR3 sequence is CAISEGRGSSYEQYF. CDR3 DNA: TGTGCCATCAGTGAGGGGAGGGGAAGCTCCTACGAGCAGTACTTC. V gene TRBV10-3 combines with J gene TRBJ2-7; 7 positions agree with TRBD2. With 2 bases clipped from V and 0 bases from J, the junction kept 4 bases outside the gene matches. The CDR3 runs 15 residues. Germline V gives CDR1 ENHRY, CDR2 SYGVKD.

This clonotype has a handful of counts. The J gene is TRBJ2-5, the V gene TRBV6-6; D perhaps matches TRBD2 (5 bases). V gave up 5 bases and J gave up 5 bases, with 12 bases separating them. The CDR3 is made up of 13 amino acids. Germline lookup yields CDR1 MNHNY and CDR2 SVGAGI (reference sequence). The CDR3 DNA is TGTGCCAGCAGTGACGGAGGTCGGGAGACCCAGTACTTC. This encodes CASSDGGRETQYF.

This clonotype turned up a few times. At one end, the junction sequence differs from germline, possibly due to a read error. The chain uses TRBV3-1 and TRBJ2-1; D remains unclear. Germline-derived CDR1 and CDR2 are LGHDT and YNNKEL (reference sequence). The CDR3 has 12 residues. DNA of the CDR3: TGTGCCAGCAGCCAGAGCTACCATGAGCAGTTCTTC. Amino acid sequence: CASSQSYHEQFF.

Of note for this clonotype: Mismatch with germline at one junction end may stem from a read error. This chain joins TRBV4-1 and TRBJ1-2; D not certain. This CDR3 is 14 amino acids long. Germline lookup yields CDR1 MGHRA and CDR2 YSYEKL. The CDR3 DNA is TGCGCCAGCAGCCAAGGAGGAGGCGGTGGTGGCGACACCTTC. Its translation is CASSQGGGGGGDTF.

The table lists this clonotype with many counts. V and J are TRBV12-3 or TRBV12-4 and TRBJ2-5; D unresolved. This CDR3 has 13 amino acids. The V end lost 2 bases, the J end lost 1 base, and 5 bases lay between the germline ends. The CDR3 spells CASSLQIQETQYF. DNA for the CDR3: TGTGCCAGCAGTTTACAGATCCAAGAGACCCAGTACTTC.

V is TRBV7-3 and J is TRBJ1-1; D is unresolved. The CDR3 length is 14 residues. V was clipped by 2 bases and J by 0 bases, with 7 bases between them. Germline values: CDR1 SGHTA, CDR2 FQGTGA. This CDR3 reads CASSLAHMNTEAFF. The CDR3 nucleotides are TGTGCCAGCAGCTTAGCACATATGAACACTGAAGCTTTCTTT.

The V and J genes are TRBV2 and TRBJ2-5, with 13 bases matching TRBD2. In germline, CDR1 is SNHLY, CDR2 FYNNEI. This CDR3 comprises 15 residues. V dropped 4 bases and J dropped 6; count of bases not matched to a gene: 5. For the CDR3, the DNA is TGTGCCAGCAGTGGACTAGCGGGGGGATTGCAGACCCAGTACTTC. Its protein is CASSGLAGGLQTQYF.

This clonotype has a single count. A much bigger clone sits one base away, suggesting this may be a read error. This sequence joins TRBV7-2 and TRBJ2-3; TRBD2 is a possible D gene (5 bases). The CDR3 has 14 amino acids. The V gene's germline CDR1 is SGHTA and CDR2 FQGNSA. CDR3 protein: CASSLLGSRDTQYF. CDR3 nucleotides: TGTGCCAGCAGCTTATTGGGGAGCAGAGATACGCAGTATTTT.

This clonotype was seen a few times. V gene TRBV5-1 combines with J gene TRBJ2-3; D possibly uses TRBD1 or TRBD2 (5 bases each). Germline V gene data show CDR1 as SGHRS and CDR2 as YFSETQ. V was shortened by 0 bases and J by 0 bases, with 11 bases between the two germline ends. There are 16 residues in the CDR3. CDR3 region: CASSLGADTSTDTQYF. The CDR3 nucleotides are TGCGCCAGCAGCTTGGGAGCGGACACTAGCACAGATACGCAGTATTTT.

The chain couples TRBV7-9 to TRBJ1-1; weak D call: TRBD1 (6 bases). Trimming shortened V by 3 bases and J by 11 bases, and 19 bases separated the two germline ends. This CDR3 has 14 residues. Germline-derived CDR1 and CDR2 are SEHNR and FQNEAQ (reference sequence). CDR3 region: CASSFGQRNSGAFF. The CDR3 DNA follows: TGTGCCAGCAGCTTTGGACAGCGGAACAGCGGGGCTTTCTTT.

This chain connects TRBV5-6 to TRBJ1-2; possibly TRBD1 for D (6 bases). This CDR3 has 13 amino acids. V was cut by 6 bases and J by 3 bases, with 12 bases left in between. CDR1 SGHDT and CDR2 YYEEEE come from the germline V gene. CDR3 nucleotide sequence: TGTGCCAGCAACCGAAGGGGGGACTATGGCTACACCTTC. This codes for CASNRRGDYGYTF.

The table lists this clonotype with a count of one. This sequence joins TRBV6-1 and TRBJ2-4, with D unclear. The V end lost 2 bases, the J end lost 1 base, and 9 bases lay between the germline ends. The germline CDR1 and CDR2 sequences are MNHNS and SASEGT. The CDR3 extends over 15 amino acids. For the CDR3, the DNA is TGTGCCAGCAGTGAAAGTAGGTGGGCCAAAAACATTCAGTACTTC. Its protein product is CASSESRWAKNIQYF.

This clonotype was seen a few times. The V gene is TRBV12-3 or TRBV12-4, the J gene TRBJ2-7; D is possibly TRBD1 or TRBD2 (8 bases each). The CDR3 is made up of 14 amino acids. V lost 6 bases, J lost 5 bases, and 17 bases lay in between. CDR3 bases: TGTGCCAGCAGGACAGGGGCCGGGGGGGACGAGCAGTACTTC. The encoded protein is CASRTGAGGDEQYF.

The chain couples TRBV10-3 to TRBJ1-3; 7 bases fit TRBD1. The CDR3 totals 14 residues. The V gene's germline CDR1 is ENHRY and CDR2 SYGVKD. After removal of 11 bases from V and 4 bases from J, the junction contained 11 bases not matched to a gene. In DNA, the CDR3 is TGTGCCGGAACGGGACAGCAGAGAGGAAACACCATATATTTT. As protein: CAGTGQQRGNTIYF.

This clonotype occurred many times. The J gene is TRBJ2-7, the V gene TRBV29-1, with TRBD1 matching over 12 bases. The germline CDR1 and CDR2 sequences are SQVTM and ANQGSEA. V trimming: 4 bases; J trimming: 4 bases; junction bases outside the gene matches: 2. This CDR3 spans 13 amino acids. This CDR3 reads CSVAGQGAYEQYF. The CDR3 DNA is TGCAGCGTTGCGGGACAGGGGGCTTACGAGCAGTACTTC.